Presented here are 6 T cell receptor beta chains from one specimen sequenced in a study of T cell responses to AZD1222 COVID-19 vaccine. Profiling relied on immunoSEQ multiplex PCR, and the TCRdb table lists in-frame clones only, not all of them. This sample yields under 150,000 clones, of which around 85% are seen a single time; roughly 2.6% belongs to the top ten. The sequencing here drew on peripheral blood, taken on day 0 of AZD1222 vaccination. Receptors originate from an adult in good health.

V gene TRBV4-1 combines with J gene TRBJ2-6, with a weak D call TRBD2 (5 bases). CDR3 length: 16 amino acids. Trimming took 0 bases from V and 2 from J, leaving 8 bases between them. In germline, CDR1 is MGHRA, CDR2 YSYEKL. Here the CDR3 DNA reads TGCGCCAGCAGCCAAGATATGAGGGCTGGGGCCAACGTCCTGACTTTC. It yields the protein CASSQDMRAGANVLTF.

The rearrangement uses TRBV20-1 and TRBJ1-5; no definite D call. Germline V lookup: CDR1 DFQATT, CDR2 SNEGSKA (reference sequence). CDR3 length equals 11 residues. The V end lost 0 bases, the J end lost 6 bases, and 3 bases lay between the germline ends. The CDR3 sequence is CSAREGQPQHF. CDR3 nucleotides: TGCAGTGCTAGAGAGGGTCAGCCCCAGCATTTT.

CDR3 loop: CASSLGVPGVYNEQFF. Here the CDR3 DNA reads TGCGCCAGCAGCTTGGGAGTTCCAGGGGTATACAATGAGCAGTTCTTC. The genes are TRBV5-1 and TRBJ2-1, with D maybe TRBD1 (6 bases). From germline, CDR1 is SGHRS and CDR2 YFSETQ. CDR3 length: 16 residues. Trimming cost V 0 bases and J 4 bases, with 14 bases left between them.

The chain has TRBV5-1 and TRBJ1-5; D is possibly TRBD1 (5 bases). V was trimmed by 4 bases and J by 6 bases, leaving 14 bases between them. This CDR3 is 14 amino acids long. Per the germline V gene, CDR1 is SGHRS and CDR2 is YFSETQ. The CDR3 loop is CASSESGLGQPQHF. The DNA of the CDR3 is TGCGCCAGCAGCGAATCAGGGTTGGGTCAGCCCCAGCATTTT.

The chain employs TRBV28 and TRBJ2-1, with no clear D. CDR3 length equals 15 residues. Germline V gene lookup returns CDR1 MDHEN and CDR2 SYDVKM. V was cut by 6 bases and J by 0 bases, with 12 bases left in between. CDR3 region: CASSDRVDSYNEQFF. Here the CDR3 DNA reads TGTGCCAGCAGCGATCGGGTGGACTCCTACAATGAGCAGTTCTTC.

This clone appeared once. The chain has TRBV4-1 and TRBJ2-3; D assignment may be TRBD1 or TRBD2 (5 bases each). This CDR3 comprises 15 residues. V was clipped by 0 bases and J by 6 bases, with 13 bases between them. The germline V gene has CDR1 MGHRA and CDR2 YSYEKL. The CDR3 spells CASSQDWGTGDTQYF. Here the CDR3 DNA reads TGCGCCAGCAGCCAAGACTGGGGGACGGGGGATACGCAGTATTTT.